The 10 T cell receptor beta chains below come from one sample, sequenced in a study of blood T cells in healthy people across ages. Using a J-beta primer mix together with a sample-barcoded 5' primer, a second PCR was run for roughly 6 to 12 cycles. Each CDR3 protein gets one entry after TCRdb re-called the 5' RACE reads with MiXCR. The sample lists about 1.4 million distinct CDR3 sequences; around 59% were seen once. Material for sequencing was blood. Every receptor here comes from a man aged 18 to 30 in good health.

The chain links TRBV4-3 to TRBJ2-1; 8 bases fit TRBD2. The CDR3 has 16 residues. With V trimmed by 1 base and J by 7 bases, 9 bases remained unmatched. Germline V CDR1 and CDR2: LGHNA, YSLEER. The CDR3 spells CASSQGIGGAGNEQFF. The CDR3 DNA is TGCGCCAGCAGCCAAGGGATCGGGGGGGCCGGGAATGAGCAGTTCTTC.

This clonotype came up a few times. One junction end disagrees with the germline gene, perhaps due to a read error. This sequence joins TRBV5-1 and TRBJ2-3; weak D call: TRBD1 (5 bases). The CDR3 has 14 amino acids. Germline V gene sequence: CDR1 SGHRS, CDR2 YFSETQ. CDR3 nucleotides: TGTGCCAGCAGCTTAGACAGAAACACAGATACGCAGTATTTT. This encodes CASSLDRNTDTQYF.

Only a few counts were recorded for this clonotype. V usage is TRBV6-5 and J usage is TRBJ2-5; a possible D gene is TRBD2 (6 bases). V shed 5 bases and J shed 7 bases, with 14 bases lying between them. Germline values: CDR1 MNHEY, CDR2 SVGAGI. CDR3 length: 13 amino acids. The CDR3 nucleotides are TGTGCCAGCAGTAGCCCCCAGGGAGGGACCCAGTACTTC. Encoded protein: CASSSPQGGTQYF.

This clonotype was observed a handful of times. J is TRBJ2-1 and V is TRBV5-6; 14 bases match TRBD2. The V and J ends lost 2 bases and 4 bases, in that order; junction bases with no gene match: 5. The germline gives CDR1 SGHDT, CDR2 YYEEEE. This CDR3 is built from 17 residues. CDR3 DNA sequence: TGTGCCAGCAGCTTATTGACTAGCGGGAGGGAATACAATGAGCAGTTCTTC. Residues: CASSLLTSGREYNEQFF.

The chain couples TRBV2 to TRBJ2-1, with TRBD1 matching 7 bases. The V and J ends lost 8 bases and 7 bases, in that order; junction bases with no gene match: 8. Germline CDR1 and CDR2: SNHLY and FYNNEI. The CDR3 covers 13 residues. CDR3 coding DNA: TGTGCCAGCCTGAAGGGACAGTATAATGAGCAGTTCTTC. Protein product: CASLKGQYNEQFF.

This rearrangement joins TRBV20-1 to TRBJ1-1; 10 bases map to TRBD1. The V segment lost 6 bases and the J segment 3 bases; nucleotides outside the gene matches: 13. Germline CDR1 is DFQATT and CDR2 is SNEGSKA (reference sequence). The CDR3 runs 16 residues. The CDR3 loop reads CSASDMGQGTYTEAFF. The DNA of the CDR3 is TGCAGTGCCTCGGATATGGGACAGGGGACCTACACTGAAGCTTTCTTT.

The V call is TRBV6-2 or TRBV6-3, the J call TRBJ1-5, with a tentative D call TRBD1 (6 bases). Germline CDR1 and CDR2: MNHEY and SVGEGT. The CDR3 is made up of 14 amino acids. Trimming took 6 bases from V and 10 from J, leaving 19 bases between them. The CDR3 is CASSSPGQAHPQHF. In DNA form, the CDR3 reads TGTGCCAGCAGCTCTCCGGGACAAGCTCACCCCCAGCATTTT.

The chain joins TRBV6-1 to TRBJ2-7, with 7 bases matching TRBD2. The germline V gene has CDR1 MNHNS and CDR2 SASEGT. This CDR3 comprises 15 residues. J lost 0 bases, V lost 8 bases, and 10 bases had no gene match. Here the CDR3 DNA reads TGTGCCAGCGGCGGACTGGGGGGGGACTCCTACGAGCAGTACTTC. The encoded protein is CASGGLGGDSYEQYF.

The chain uses TRBV11-2 and TRBJ1-4, with unresolved D. CDR3 length: 15 amino acids. V was clipped by 2 bases and J by 8 bases, with 15 bases between them. Germline values: CDR1 SGHAT, CDR2 FQNNGV. The CDR3 loop reads CASSLTGWVGEKLFF. CDR3 bases: TGTGCCAGCAGCTTAACCGGTTGGGTAGGAGAAAAACTGTTTTTT.

The CDR3 nucleotides are TGTGCCAGCAGCTCGACCTTGGGGGAGACCCAGTACTTC. Amino acid sequence: CASSSTLGETQYF. The rearrangement joins TRBV11-3 to TRBJ2-5; D gene uncertain. CDR3 length: 13 residues. Germline assignment: CDR1 SGHNT and CDR2 YENEEA. The V end lost 4 bases, the J end lost 5 bases, and 11 bases lay between the germline ends.